This passage covers 22 T cell receptor beta chains from one sample sequenced in a study of shared clonotypes between healthy human individuals. Using immunoSEQ multiplex PCR, the repertoire was profiled, and TCRdb retains in-frame clones only, with some absent. The table has roughly 1,100,000 clones, roughly 70% seen once. The specimen sequenced was memory CD4+ T cells sorted from blood. As to subset: CD45RA-negative fraction. The receptors shown here come from a young man in good health.

This clone is a singleton in its sample. The rearrangement uses TRBV11-2 and TRBJ1-3; no clear D gene. The V gene lost 1 base and the J gene lost 0 bases, with 7 bases spanning the gap. The germline V gene has CDR1 SGHAT and CDR2 FQNNGV. This CDR3 is 15 amino acids long. Written as DNA, the CDR3 is TGTGCCAGCAGCTTAGCCGGAGTCTCTGGAAACACCATATATTTT. Translated, it gives CASSLAGVSGNTIYF.

CDR3 sequence: CASSLGTSPYNEQFF. CDR3 coding DNA: TGTGCCAGCAGCTTGGGGACTAGCCCCTACAATGAGCAGTTCTTC. The gene calls are TRBV7-2 and TRBJ2-1; TRBD2 matches at 9 bases. The V and J ends lost 3 bases and 2 bases, in that order; junction bases with no gene match: 2. The CDR3 length is 15 residues. Germline V gene sequence: CDR1 SGHTA, CDR2 FQGNSA.

V and J are TRBV19 and TRBJ1-1, with D maybe TRBD1 (6 bases). The V end lost 7 bases, the J end lost 4 bases, and 10 bases lay between the germline ends. This CDR3 spans 12 amino acids. Germline CDR1 LNHDA, CDR2 SQIVND (reference sequence). The CDR3 DNA reads TGTGCCAGTACTGACAGGTCCACTGAAGCTTTCTTT. This gives the protein CASTDRSTEAFF.

This clone was found a few times. V and J are TRBV14 and TRBJ2-3; D not resolved. The length of the CDR3 is 13 residues. Trimming shortened V by 1 base and J by 6 bases, and 8 bases separated the two germline ends. From germline, CDR1 is SGHDN and CDR2 FVKESK. The CDR3 protein is CASSQVGLDTQYF. The CDR3 DNA sequence: TGTGCCAGCAGCCAAGTGGGGTTGGATACGCAGTATTTT.

This clone was recorded many times. The chain couples TRBV4-1 to TRBJ2-7; 8 nucleotides agree with TRBD1. The CDR3 length is 13 residues. Germline loops: CDR1 MGHRA, CDR2 YSYEKL. Trimming took 4 bases from V and 4 from J; bases not matched to a gene: 3. The CDR3 spells CASSRQGNYEQYF. The CDR3 nucleotides are TGCGCCAGCAGCCGACAGGGGAATTACGAGCAGTACTTC.

The chain has TRBV14 and TRBJ1-2; D is undetermined. The CDR3 loop spans 14 amino acids. V was trimmed by 1 base and J by 4 bases, leaving 10 bases between them. Germline CDR1 reads SGHDN; CDR2 reads FVKESK. CDR3 residues: CASSQGAVTYGYTF. DNA of the CDR3: TGTGCCAGCAGCCAAGGAGCAGTTACCTATGGCTACACCTTC.

CDR3 sequence: CAWSVGQIYGYTF. DNA of the CDR3: TGTGCCTGGAGTGTGGGACAGATATATGGCTACACCTTC. This chain joins TRBV30 and TRBJ1-2; 7 positions agree with TRBD1. The V gene's germline CDR1 is GTSNPN and CDR2 SVGIG (reference sequence). The CDR3 consists of 13 residues. With 0 bases clipped from V and 5 bases from J, the junction kept 3 bases outside the gene matches.

The chain couples TRBV19 to TRBJ1-1, with TRBD1 matching over 8 bases. With 7 bases clipped from V and 1 base from J, the junction kept 11 bases outside the gene matches. This CDR3 contains 16 residues. Germline CDR1 and CDR2: LNHDA and SQIVND (reference sequence). The chain's CDR3 is CASIPGADRANTEAFF. The CDR3, as DNA: TGTGCCAGTATCCCCGGCGCGGACAGGGCGAACACTGAAGCTTTCTTT.

The V and J genes are TRBV29-1 and TRBJ1-3; D remains ambiguous. CDR1 is SQVTM, CDR2 ANQGSEA, per germline. Trimming removed 7 bases from V and 0 bases from J, with 7 bases in between. The CDR3 runs to 12 residues. In DNA form, the CDR3 reads TGCAGCGCCGCTGTCTCTGGAAACACCATATATTTT. Translated: CSAAVSGNTIYF.

The CDR3 nucleotides read TGTGCCAGCAGTGAACAGGGGACGGGAGGCTACACCTTC. Its translation is CASSEQGTGGYTF. This chain connects TRBV25-1 to TRBJ1-2, with D possibly TRBD1 on 6 matching bases. The V end lost 2 bases, the J end lost 8 bases, and 12 bases lay between the germline ends. Germline values: CDR1 MGHDK, CDR2 SYGVNS. This CDR3 is 13 amino acids long.

The chain recombines TRBV5-1 with TRBJ1-5, with TRBD1 matching over 8 bases. Germline loops: CDR1 SGHRS, CDR2 YFSETQ. This CDR3 region has 15 residues. The V and J ends lost 3 bases and 5 bases, in that order; junction bases with no gene match: 7. CDR3 protein: CASSYGQGGDQPQHF. The CDR3, as DNA: TGCGCCAGCAGCTATGGACAGGGAGGGGATCAGCCCCAGCATTTT.

The chain joins TRBV19 to TRBJ1-4; the D is unclear. The V end lost 8 bases, the J end lost 7 bases, and 20 bases lay between the germline ends. Germline V gene sequence: CDR1 LNHDA, CDR2 SQIVND (reference sequence). CDR3 size: 15 residues. DNA for the CDR3: TGTGCCAGTCGCCCAGTACGGGGTGTCGGTGAAAAACTGTTTTTT. Its protein product is CASRPVRGVGEKLFF.

The chain links TRBV7-8 to TRBJ2-7; D is possibly TRBD2 (6 bases). This CDR3 is built from 14 residues. V was pared by 6 bases and J by 2 bases, with 14 bases between. CDR1 is SGHVS, CDR2 FQNEAQ, per germline. The chain's CDR3 is CASSSDGGPYEQYF. For the CDR3, the DNA is TGTGCCAGCAGTTCCGACGGGGGTCCCTACGAGCAGTACTTC.

The chain combines TRBV5-1 with TRBJ2-4; 9 bases match TRBD2. CDR3 size: 12 residues. Losses at the gene ends were 6 bases for V and 7 bases for J; bases not matched to a gene: 2. The germline V gene has CDR1 SGHRS and CDR2 YFSETQ. DNA of the CDR3: TGCGCCAGCAAGCGGGAGGATAACATTCAGTACTTC. It translates to CASKREDNIQYF.

The V call is TRBV7-9, the J call TRBJ2-7, with D tentatively TRBD1 (8 bases). The germline V and J ends were trimmed by 1 base and 7 bases, with 20 bases remaining between them. CDR1 is SEHNR, CDR2 FQNEAQ, per germline (reference sequence). The CDR3 covers 16 residues. The CDR3, as DNA: TGTGCCAGCAGCTTAGGGGGACAGGTCCAGCGGGAAGAGCAGTACTTC. Translated: CASSLGGQVQREEQYF.

The gene calls are TRBV29-1 and TRBJ2-1; D possibly matches TRBD1 or TRBD2 (5 bases each). Trimming left V 4 bases short and J 8 bases short, with 18 bases between. Germline CDR1 reads SQVTM; CDR2 reads ANQGSEA. The CDR3 sequence is 14 residues long. Here the CDR3 DNA reads TGCAGCGTTGCGACGGGACGCTCCGCGGATGAGCAGTTCTTC. Translated, it gives CSVATGRSADEQFF.

The chain recombines TRBV5-1 with TRBJ2-3; D is undetermined. Germline CDR1 SGHRS, CDR2 YFSETQ. Trimming left V 4 bases short and J 0 bases short, with 9 bases between. The CDR3 covers 14 residues. CDR3 amino acids: CASSPFFSTDTQYF. In DNA, the CDR3 is TGCGCCAGCAGCCCCTTTTTTAGCACAGATACGCAGTATTTT.

The chain carries TRBV5-1 and TRBJ2-3, with 7 nucleotides matching TRBD1. CDR1 and CDR2 (germline): SGHRS, YFSETQ. The CDR3 runs to 15 residues. V lost 3 bases, J lost 7 bases, and 11 bases stayed unmatched. CDR3 nucleotide sequence: TGCGCCAGCAGCTCCCGACAGGGCCCCATCTATACGCAGTATTTT. Its translation: CASSSRQGPIYTQYF.

The J gene is TRBJ1-6, the V gene TRBV5-1; TRBD1 is a possible D gene (5 bases). Germline CDR1 SGHRS, CDR2 YFSETQ. The CDR3 sequence is 13 residues long. V was cut by 7 bases and J by 10 bases, with 15 bases left in between. CDR3 amino acids: CASGVGEGSPLHF. The CDR3 DNA follows: TGCGCCAGCGGAGTGGGGGAGGGGTCACCCCTCCACTTT. The full variable domain, with the rest looked up from reference TRBV5-1 and TRBJ1-6, is KAGVTQTPRYLIKTRGQQVTLSCSPISGHRSVSWYQQTPGQGLQFLFEYFSETQRNKGNFPGRFSGRQFSNSRSEMNVSTLELGDSALYLCASGVGEGSPLHFGNGTRLTVT.

The chain recombines TRBV5-1 with TRBJ2-6, with a tentative D call TRBD2 (5 bases). Germline V gene lookup returns CDR1 SGHRS and CDR2 YFSETQ. This CDR3 is built from 16 residues. V shed 4 bases and J shed 2 bases, with 13 bases lying between them. The CDR3 DNA reads as TGCGCCAGCAGCCCCGGGATTACAACTGGGGCCAACGTCCTGACTTTC. This codes for CASSPGITTGANVLTF.

This sequence joins TRBV6-1 and TRBJ2-3; TRBD2 might be the D (6 bases). The CDR3 runs 15 residues. Germline V lookup: CDR1 MNHNS, CDR2 SASEGT. V was trimmed by 6 bases and J by 4 bases, leaving 17 bases between them. The CDR3 DNA reads as TGTGCCAGCAGAGGAGGGATCCCGGCCTCAGATACGCAGTATTTT. Its protein is CASRGGIPASDTQYF.

The V and J genes are TRBV5-4 and TRBJ2-4; 10 bases align to TRBD1. Germline-derived CDR1 and CDR2 are SGHNT and YYREEE (reference sequence). With V trimmed by 4 bases and J by 0 bases, 10 bases remained unmatched. The CDR3 is made up of 18 amino acids. CDR3 protein: CASSNRDRGGLAKNIQYF. The CDR3 region has the DNA TGTGCCAGCAGCAACCGGGACAGGGGAGGACTAGCCAAAAACATTCAGTACTTC.